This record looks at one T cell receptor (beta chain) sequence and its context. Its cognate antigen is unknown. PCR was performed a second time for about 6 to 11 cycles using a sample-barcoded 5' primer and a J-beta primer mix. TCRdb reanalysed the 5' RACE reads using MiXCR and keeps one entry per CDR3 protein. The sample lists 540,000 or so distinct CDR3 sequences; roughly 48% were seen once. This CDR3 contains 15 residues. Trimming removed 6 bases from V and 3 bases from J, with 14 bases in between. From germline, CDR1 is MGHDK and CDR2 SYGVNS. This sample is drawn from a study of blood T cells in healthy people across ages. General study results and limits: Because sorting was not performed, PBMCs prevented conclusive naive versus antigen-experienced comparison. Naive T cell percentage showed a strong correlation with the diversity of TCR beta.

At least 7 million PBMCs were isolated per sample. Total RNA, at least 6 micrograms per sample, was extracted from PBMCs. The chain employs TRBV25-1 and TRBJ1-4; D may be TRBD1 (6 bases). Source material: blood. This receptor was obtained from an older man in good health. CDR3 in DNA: TGTGCCAGCAGCGAACCCCGGACAGCTAATGAAAAACTGTTTTTT. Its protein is CASSEPRTANEKLFF.